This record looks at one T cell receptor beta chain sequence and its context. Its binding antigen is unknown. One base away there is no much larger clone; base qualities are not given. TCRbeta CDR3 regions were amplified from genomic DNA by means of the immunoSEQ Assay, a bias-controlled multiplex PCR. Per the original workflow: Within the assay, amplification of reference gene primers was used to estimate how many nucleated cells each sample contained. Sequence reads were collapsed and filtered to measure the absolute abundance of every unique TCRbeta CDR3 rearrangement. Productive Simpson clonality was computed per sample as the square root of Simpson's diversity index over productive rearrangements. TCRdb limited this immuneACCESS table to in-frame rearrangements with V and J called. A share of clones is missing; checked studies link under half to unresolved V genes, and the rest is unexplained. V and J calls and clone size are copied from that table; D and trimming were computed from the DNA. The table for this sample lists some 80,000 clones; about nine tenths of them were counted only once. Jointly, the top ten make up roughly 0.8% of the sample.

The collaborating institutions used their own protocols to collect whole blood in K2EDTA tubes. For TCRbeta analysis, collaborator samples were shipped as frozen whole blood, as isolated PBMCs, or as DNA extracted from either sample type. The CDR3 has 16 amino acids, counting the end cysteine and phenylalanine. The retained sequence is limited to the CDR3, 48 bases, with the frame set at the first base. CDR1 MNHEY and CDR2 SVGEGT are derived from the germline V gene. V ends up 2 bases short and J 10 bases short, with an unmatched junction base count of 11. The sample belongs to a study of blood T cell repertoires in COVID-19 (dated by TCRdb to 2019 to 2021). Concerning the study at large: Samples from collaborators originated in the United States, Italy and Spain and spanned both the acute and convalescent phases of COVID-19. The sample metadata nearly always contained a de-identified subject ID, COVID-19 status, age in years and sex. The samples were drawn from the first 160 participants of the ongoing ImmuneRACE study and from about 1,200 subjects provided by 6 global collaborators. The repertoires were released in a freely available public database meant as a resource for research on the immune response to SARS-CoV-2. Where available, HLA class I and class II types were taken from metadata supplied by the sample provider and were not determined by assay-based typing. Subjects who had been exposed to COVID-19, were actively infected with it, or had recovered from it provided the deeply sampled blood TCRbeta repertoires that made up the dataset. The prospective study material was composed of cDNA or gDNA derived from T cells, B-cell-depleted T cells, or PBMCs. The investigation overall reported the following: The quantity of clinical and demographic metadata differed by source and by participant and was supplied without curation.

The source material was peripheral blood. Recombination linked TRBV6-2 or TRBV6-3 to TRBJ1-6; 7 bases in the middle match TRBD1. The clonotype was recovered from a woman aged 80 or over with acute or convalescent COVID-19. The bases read TGTGCCAGCAGTTACCCCGGGACAGCCCGGAACTCACCCCTCCACTTT. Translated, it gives CASSYPGTARNSPLHF.